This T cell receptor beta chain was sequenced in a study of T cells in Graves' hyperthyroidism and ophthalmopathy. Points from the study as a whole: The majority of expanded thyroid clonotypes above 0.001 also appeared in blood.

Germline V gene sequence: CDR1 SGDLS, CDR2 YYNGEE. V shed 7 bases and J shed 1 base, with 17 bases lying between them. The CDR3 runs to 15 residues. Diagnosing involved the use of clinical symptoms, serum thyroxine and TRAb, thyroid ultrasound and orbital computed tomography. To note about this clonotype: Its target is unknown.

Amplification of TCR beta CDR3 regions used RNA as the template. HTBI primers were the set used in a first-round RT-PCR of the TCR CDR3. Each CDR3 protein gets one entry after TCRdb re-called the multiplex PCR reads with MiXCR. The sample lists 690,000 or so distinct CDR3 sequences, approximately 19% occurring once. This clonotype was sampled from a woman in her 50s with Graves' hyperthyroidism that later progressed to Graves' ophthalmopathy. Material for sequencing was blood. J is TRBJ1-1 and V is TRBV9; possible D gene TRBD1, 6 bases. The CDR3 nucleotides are TGTGCCAGCTCAAGAACAGGGTGGGAGAACACTGAAGCTTTCTTT. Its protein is CASSRTGWENTEAFF.